Included here is one T cell receptor beta chain sequence, with context. Its specificity is unknown. The sample comes from a study of cytomegalovirus exposure and HLA in healthy donors. Germline trimming cut 6 bases from V and 1 base from J; bases unmatched to any gene: 12. This CDR3 spans 17 amino acids. CDR1 and CDR2 from the germline V gene are SGHVS and FQNEAQ. Researchers ran the PCR with 60 Vbeta and 13 Jbeta primers. Sequencing used immunoSEQ multiplex PCR; TCRdb keeps in-frame clones, though not all of them. Among 130,000 or so clones listed, more than 60% were seen once. Regarding the study as a whole: Three CMV-associated chains proved CMV antigen-specific in vitro.

The source is a woman in her forties or fifties in good health and CMV-seropositive. J is TRBJ1-5 and V is TRBV7-8, with 7 bases identical to TRBD1. The sequencing sample was made of PBMCs. The CDR3 region has the DNA TGTGCCAGCAGACCGGGACAGAGATTCGACAGCAATCAGCCCCAGCATTTT. Protein product: CASRPGQRFDSNQPQHF.